Listed below are T cell receptor beta chains from one sample, sequenced in a study of neurological immune-mediated disorders. A single record per CDR3 protein comes from TCRdb applying MiXCR to the 5' RACE reads. Of around 76,000 distinct CDR3 sequences in the sample, about a tenth were seen once. Specimen: PBMCs. These receptor sequences come from a man younger than 45 in good health. Each CDR3 is given with its conserved first and last residue. Fields, in order: D gene, J gene, clone size, V gene, CDR3 DNA, CDR3 protein. A D gene is named only where the DNA matches it firmly. Clone size appears in some rows only: once, few, many, or a class for an expanded clone.

>TRBD2|TRBJ2-1|many|TRBV7-6
TGTGCCAGCACAGCGGGAGGGGTATACAATGAGCAGTTCTTC
CASTAGGVYNEQFF
>NA|TRBJ2-1|many|TRBV20-1
TGCAGTGCCAGACTCGGGAGTCTCAATGAGCAGTTCTTC
CSARLGSLNEQFF
>NA|TRBJ2-7|many|TRBV28
TGTGCCAGCAGTTTATTTGGCGCCTCCTACGAGCAGTACTTC
CASSLFGASYEQYF
>TRBD2|TRBJ2-1|NA|TRBV2
TGTTCCAGCAGTGGACTAGCGGAAATACAAATGGAGCAGTTCTTC
CSSSGLAEIQMEQFF
>NA|TRBJ2-2|many|TRBV10-3
TGTGCCATCAGTGACTCAGGGACTCCCGGGGAGCTGTTTTTT
CAISDSGTPGELFF
>NA|TRBJ2-1|many|TRBV27
TGTGCCAGCAGTTTACCGGGAGTGGTAGGCTCCTACAATGAGCAGTTCTTC
CASSLPGVVGSYNEQFF
>TRBD2|TRBJ2-7|many|TRBV10-3
TGTGCCATCAGTGAGGGACTAGCGGGGACCTACGAGCAGTACTTC
CAISEGLAGTYEQYF
>NA|TRBJ2-3|many|TRBV6-6
TGTGCCAGCAGTATAGGACTGCACCTCACTAGCACAGATACGCAGTATTTT
CASSIGLHLTSTDTQYF
>TRBD1|TRBJ1-1|many|TRBV5-6
TGTGCCAGCAGCAGGGACAGGGGCAGGGATACGAGCACTGAAGCTTTCTTT
CASSRDRGRDTSTEAFF
>TRBD2|TRBJ2-2|many|TRBV3-1
TGTGCCAGCAGCCAAGATAGGGGGACTAGCGAGAACACCGGGGAGCTGTTTTTT
CASSQDRGTSENTGELFF
>TRBD1|TRBJ1-1|many|TRBV12-3/TRBV12-4
TGTGCCAGCAGTCGACAGGGAGGTAGCACTGAAGCTTTCTTT
CASSRQGGSTEAFF
>NA|TRBJ1-6|many|TRBV27
TGTGCCAGCAGTTTTTTACAGGGCGATTCACCCCTCCACTTT
CASSFLQGDSPLHF
>TRBD1|TRBJ2-5|NA|TRBV15
TGTGCCACCAGCAGCGCCGGACAGGGTGGGGAGACCCAGTACTTC
CATSSAGQGGETQYF
>TRBD1|TRBJ2-2|many|TRBV3-1
TGTGCCAGCAGCCAGAACAGGGGGCGAAGCACCGGGGAGCTGTTTTTT
CASSQNRGRSTGELFF
>NA|TRBJ1-5|many|TRBV28
TGTGCCAGCAGGAACCCAGGGGACCGCAGCAATCAGCCCCAGCATTTT
CASRNPGDRSNQPQHF
>NA|TRBJ2-3|many|TRBV5-1
TGCGCCAGCAGCTTGGTGGGGCAATGGGACACCGAAATGACAGATACGCAGTATTTT
CASSLVGQWDTEMTDTQYF
>NA|TRBJ2-1|many|TRBV9
TGTGCCAGCAGCACCTATCGGCGGTCCGATGAGCAGTTCTTC
CASSTYRRSDEQFF
>NA|TRBJ2-3|many|TRBV4-2
TGTGCCAGCAGCCTGCCGGGAGAGGGAGATACGCAGTATTTT
CASSLPGEGDTQYF
>TRBD2|TRBJ2-7|many|TRBV6-6
TGTGCCAGCAGTCCGCCGGGACTAGCGGGGGACAAAGGCGCCTACGAGCAGTACTTC
CASSPPGLAGDKGAYEQYF
>NA|TRBJ1-5|many|TRBV6-2/TRBV6-3
TGTGCCAGCAGTTACCGTGCCACGGGATCGCCCCAGCATTTT
CASSYRATGSPQHF
>TRBD2|TRBJ2-3|many|TRBV5-1
TGCGCCAGCAGCCTCGGGACTAGCGGGATGGTAGATACGCAGTATTTT
CASSLGTSGMVDTQYF